The rows below give T cell receptor beta chains drawn from one sample of a study of early T cells in non-severe SARS-CoV-2 infection. TCRdb re-called the 5' RACE reads with MiXCR, one entry per CDR3 protein. The sample has around 80,000 distinct CDR3 sequences; about 11% are singletons. The sequences come from whole blood, collected at baseline. The receptors here all came from an adult who was a healthcare worker with PCR-confirmed SARS-CoV-2 infection or an uninfected control (not recorded which). Both conserved end residues are part of each CDR3. A D gene is named only where the DNA matches it firmly. Clone size is stated in some rows and not others, as once, few, many or a class when expanded.

v_gene: TRBV29-1
abundance: many
j_gene: TRBJ2-7
d_gene: NA
CDR3nt: TGCAGCGGGAGTGGTAGCGCAAACGAGCAGTACTTC
CDR3aa: CSGSGSANEQYF

v_gene: TRBV7-3
abundance: NA
j_gene: TRBJ1-4
d_gene: NA
CDR3nt: TGTGCCAGCAGCCCATCGGAGGGGGTAGCTGAAAAACTGTTTTTT
CDR3aa: CASSPSEGVAEKLFF

v_gene: TRBV4-3
abundance: many
j_gene: TRBJ1-1
d_gene: NA
CDR3nt: TGCGCCAGCAGCCAAGGGGGAGGATTGAACACTGAAGCTTTCTTT
CDR3aa: CASSQGGGLNTEAFF

v_gene: TRBV5-6
abundance: many
j_gene: TRBJ1-2
d_gene: TRBD1
CDR3nt: TGTGCCAGCAGCTTCGAGGGGACAGATATCTATGGCTACACCTTC
CDR3aa: CASSFEGTDIYGYTF

v_gene: TRBV2
abundance: NA
j_gene: TRBJ1-1
d_gene: NA
CDR3nt: TGTGCCAGCAGTGAGGGGAACACTGAAGCTTTCTTT
CDR3aa: CASSEGNTEAFF

v_gene: TRBV4-1
abundance: few
j_gene: TRBJ1-3
d_gene: NA
CDR3nt: TGCGCCACCGCGGCGGGCCACTCCTCTGGAAACACCATATATTTT
CDR3aa: CATAAGHSSGNTIYF

v_gene: TRBV28
abundance: many
j_gene: TRBJ2-5
d_gene: TRBD1
CDR3nt: TGTGCCAGCAGTGAAACCACAGGGGGCGCGGAGACCCAGTACTTC
CDR3aa: CASSETTGGAETQYF

v_gene: TRBV5-1
abundance: few
j_gene: TRBJ1-2
d_gene: NA
CDR3nt: TGCGCCAGCGCCCCCGAAGGTTATGGCTACACCTTC
CDR3aa: CASAPEGYGYTF

v_gene: TRBV6-2/TRBV6-3
abundance: NA
j_gene: TRBJ2-2
d_gene: TRBD1
CDR3nt: TGTGCCAGTAAGGGACAGATTAACACCGGGGAGCTGTTTTTT
CDR3aa: CASKGQINTGELFF

v_gene: TRBV30
abundance: few
j_gene: TRBJ1-5
d_gene: NA
CDR3nt: TGTGCCTGGAGGGACAGTAGCAATCAGCCCCAGCATTTT
CDR3aa: CAWRDSSNQPQHF

v_gene: TRBV6-2/TRBV6-3
abundance: medium-sized
j_gene: TRBJ2-1
d_gene: NA
CDR3nt: TGTGCCAGCAGCGCGGAGGAGTACAATGAGCAGTTCTTC
CDR3aa: CASSAEEYNEQFF

v_gene: TRBV7-2
abundance: many
j_gene: TRBJ2-5
d_gene: TRBD2
CDR3nt: TGTGCCAGCAGCACACCGGGACTAGCGGGGGGGCGAGTGGAGACCCAGTACTTC
CDR3aa: CASSTPGLAGGRVETQYF

v_gene: TRBV12-3/TRBV12-4
abundance: NA
j_gene: TRBJ2-7
d_gene: TRBD2
CDR3nt: TGTGCCAGCAGTTTATTATCCGGGGGGAGCTACGAGCAGTACTTC
CDR3aa: CASSLLSGGSYEQYF

v_gene: TRBV30
abundance: few
j_gene: TRBJ2-5
d_gene: NA
CDR3nt: TGTGCCTGGAGTCCCAATGGGGGAGAGACCCAGTACTTC
CDR3aa: CAWSPNGGETQYF

v_gene: TRBV9
abundance: many
j_gene: TRBJ1-4
d_gene: NA
CDR3nt: TGTGCCAGCAGCGTGTCAGGGGTAAATGAAAAACTGTTTTTT
CDR3aa: CASSVSGVNEKLFF

v_gene: TRBV3-1
abundance: NA
j_gene: TRBJ1-2
d_gene: NA
CDR3nt: TGTGCCAGCAGCCAAAGGCCTTCGGGTGGCTACACCTTC
CDR3aa: CASSQRPSGGYTF

v_gene: TRBV30
abundance: many
j_gene: TRBJ2-1
d_gene: NA
CDR3nt: TGTGCCTGGAGTGTAGGAGGGTACCACAATGAGCAGTTCTTC
CDR3aa: CAWSVGGYHNEQFF

v_gene: TRBV9
abundance: many
j_gene: TRBJ2-1
d_gene: TRBD2
CDR3nt: TGTGCCAGCAGCGCTAGCGGGGGGGTGGTGAATGAGCAGTTCTTC
CDR3aa: CASSASGGVVNEQFF

v_gene: TRBV28
abundance: many
j_gene: TRBJ2-1
d_gene: NA
CDR3nt: TGTGCCAGCAGTTTACTAGGGGATGAGCAGTTCTTC
CDR3aa: CASSLLGDEQFF

v_gene: TRBV28
abundance: NA
j_gene: TRBJ2-1
d_gene: NA
CDR3nt: TGTGCCAGCGGACGACTGGATGAGCAGTTCTTC
CDR3aa: CASGRLDEQFF

v_gene: TRBV7-6
abundance: NA
j_gene: TRBJ2-5
d_gene: NA
CDR3nt: TGTGCCAGCAGCTCCCCGAGGGGGGACCAAGAGACCCAGTACTTC
CDR3aa: CASSSPRGDQETQYF

v_gene: TRBV19
abundance: many
j_gene: TRBJ2-1
d_gene: NA
CDR3nt: TGTGCCAGTAGTCAGGGTCAATGGAATGAGCAGTTCTTC
CDR3aa: CASSQGQWNEQFF

v_gene: TRBV9
abundance: NA
j_gene: TRBJ1-2
d_gene: NA
CDR3nt: TGTGCCAGCGGGGACCTATCAGTCTATGGCTACACCTTC
CDR3aa: CASGDLSVYGYTF

v_gene: TRBV18
abundance: few
j_gene: TRBJ2-1
d_gene: NA
CDR3nt: TGTGCCAGCTCACCACTAGGGGGGCCTGGCTCCTACAATGAGCAGTTCTTC
CDR3aa: CASSPLGGPGSYNEQFF

v_gene: TRBV12-3/TRBV12-4
abundance: many
j_gene: TRBJ2-7
d_gene: NA
CDR3nt: TGTGCCAGCAGTTTAGGGCAGGGCTTTTCCTACGAGCAGTACTTC
CDR3aa: CASSLGQGFSYEQYF

v_gene: TRBV6-2/TRBV6-3
abundance: NA
j_gene: TRBJ1-5
d_gene: NA
CDR3nt: TGTGCCAGCAGTCCCCAGGTCTGGGGACAGCATTTT
CDR3aa: CASSPQVWGQHF

v_gene: TRBV9
abundance: many
j_gene: TRBJ1-1
d_gene: NA
CDR3nt: TGTGCCAGCAGCCCCCGCCCCTTGGAAGGGGCTTTCTTT
CDR3aa: CASSPRPLEGAFF

v_gene: TRBV7-2
abundance: few
j_gene: TRBJ2-7
d_gene: TRBD2
CDR3nt: TGTGCCAGCAGCTTAGGGAGCGGACTAGCGGGGGGCTCCTACGAGCAGTACTTC
CDR3aa: CASSLGSGLAGGSYEQYF

v_gene: TRBV7-6
abundance: NA
j_gene: TRBJ2-1
d_gene: NA
CDR3nt: TGTGCCAGCAGCTTAGCCCACAGTCGGGGTGAGCAGTTCTTC
CDR3aa: CASSLAHSRGEQFF

v_gene: TRBV28
abundance: once
j_gene: TRBJ2-7
d_gene: TRBD1
CDR3nt: TGTGCCAGCAGTCAAGGGGACAGGGGTCACGAGCAGTACTTC
CDR3aa: CASSQGDRGHEQYF

v_gene: TRBV18
abundance: many
j_gene: TRBJ1-2
d_gene: TRBD1
CDR3nt: TGTGCCAGCTCACCCCAGGGACAGGGGTCCGCTAACTATGGCTACACCTTC
CDR3aa: CASSPQGQGSANYGYTF

v_gene: TRBV19
abundance: NA
j_gene: TRBJ2-2
d_gene: NA
CDR3nt: TGTGCCAGTAGTGCAGCGAACACCGGGGAGCTGTTTTTT
CDR3aa: CASSAANTGELFF

v_gene: TRBV7-3
abundance: few
j_gene: TRBJ2-2
d_gene: NA
CDR3nt: TGTGCCAGCAGCTTAATCCCAGCAGGGTTTGGCGGGGAGCTGTTTTTT
CDR3aa: CASSLIPAGFGGELFF

v_gene: TRBV29-1
abundance: few
j_gene: TRBJ2-5
d_gene: NA
CDR3nt: TGCAGCGGAGAGGAGGAGACCCAGTACTTC
CDR3aa: CSGEEETQYF

v_gene: TRBV7-6
abundance: many
j_gene: TRBJ1-1
d_gene: NA
CDR3nt: TGTGCCAGCAGCTTATTGGGGAACACTGAAGCTTTCTTT
CDR3aa: CASSLLGNTEAFF

v_gene: TRBV2
abundance: few
j_gene: TRBJ1-2
d_gene: NA
CDR3nt: TGTGCCAGCAGTGCTGGGGGGTATGGCTACACCTTC
CDR3aa: CASSAGGYGYTF

v_gene: TRBV29-1
abundance: NA
j_gene: TRBJ2-5
d_gene: TRBD2
CDR3nt: TGCAGCGCCGCGGGGGGCCGAGAAGAGACCCAGTACTTC
CDR3aa: CSAAGGREETQYF

v_gene: TRBV28
abundance: few
j_gene: TRBJ2-7
d_gene: TRBD1
CDR3nt: TGTGCCAGCAGCCAGTTTATTGGGGGCGGGACAGGGGGTCTATTTAACACCTACGAGCAGTACTTC
CDR3aa: CASSQFIGGGTGGLFNTYEQYF

v_gene: TRBV18
abundance: few
j_gene: TRBJ2-1
d_gene: TRBD1
CDR3nt: TGTGCCAGCTCACCCTTTCGGCGGGGACAGGCGGACAATGAGCAGTTCTTC
CDR3aa: CASSPFRRGQADNEQFF

v_gene: TRBV11-2
abundance: NA
j_gene: TRBJ1-1
d_gene: NA
CDR3nt: TGTGCCAGCAGCTTACTTGGACGCATGAACACTGAAGCTTTCTTT
CDR3aa: CASSLLGRMNTEAFF

v_gene: TRBV19
abundance: many
j_gene: TRBJ2-3
d_gene: NA
CDR3nt: TGTGCCAGTAGTACCTCGCCCGATACTGCGCAGTATTTT
CDR3aa: CASSTSPDTAQYF

v_gene: TRBV29-1
abundance: few
j_gene: TRBJ2-2
d_gene: NA
CDR3nt: TGCAGCGTTGGGGACACCGGGGAGCTGTTTTTT
CDR3aa: CSVGDTGELFF

v_gene: TRBV11-2
abundance: few
j_gene: TRBJ1-1
d_gene: NA
CDR3nt: TGTGCCAGCAGCTTCTATACAGGCAGCACTGAAGCTTTCTTT
CDR3aa: CASSFYTGSTEAFF

v_gene: TRBV9
abundance: NA
j_gene: TRBJ1-1
d_gene: NA
CDR3nt: TGTGCCAGCAGCGTAGACCAGAACACTGAAGCTTTCTTT
CDR3aa: CASSVDQNTEAFF

v_gene: TRBV7-8
abundance: NA
j_gene: TRBJ1-2
d_gene: NA
CDR3nt: TGTGCCAGCAGCCTAGGAGCAGGCTATGGCTACACCTTC
CDR3aa: CASSLGAGYGYTF

v_gene: TRBV19
abundance: NA
j_gene: TRBJ2-4
d_gene: NA
CDR3nt: TGTGCCAGTAGCCTAGCCAAAAACATTCAGTACTTC
CDR3aa: CASSLAKNIQYF

v_gene: TRBV6-5
abundance: NA
j_gene: TRBJ2-5
d_gene: NA
CDR3nt: TGTGCCAGCAGTTACTCGAGTATTGGGGGGGCAGGCGAGACCCAGTACTTC
CDR3aa: CASSYSSIGGAGETQYF

v_gene: TRBV12-3/TRBV12-4
abundance: few
j_gene: TRBJ1-1
d_gene: NA
CDR3nt: TGTGCCAGCAGTTGGGGTGGTGGCACCACTGAAGCTTTCTTT
CDR3aa: CASSWGGGTTEAFF

v_gene: TRBV28
abundance: few
j_gene: TRBJ2-1
d_gene: NA
CDR3nt: TGTGCTGTTACGCCAGCGGACTACAATGAGCAGTTCTTC
CDR3aa: CAVTPADYNEQFF

v_gene: TRBV5-6
abundance: few
j_gene: TRBJ1-5
d_gene: NA
CDR3nt: TGTGCCAGCAGCTCACAGGGTCTGGCTCAGCCCCAGCATTTT
CDR3aa: CASSSQGLAQPQHF